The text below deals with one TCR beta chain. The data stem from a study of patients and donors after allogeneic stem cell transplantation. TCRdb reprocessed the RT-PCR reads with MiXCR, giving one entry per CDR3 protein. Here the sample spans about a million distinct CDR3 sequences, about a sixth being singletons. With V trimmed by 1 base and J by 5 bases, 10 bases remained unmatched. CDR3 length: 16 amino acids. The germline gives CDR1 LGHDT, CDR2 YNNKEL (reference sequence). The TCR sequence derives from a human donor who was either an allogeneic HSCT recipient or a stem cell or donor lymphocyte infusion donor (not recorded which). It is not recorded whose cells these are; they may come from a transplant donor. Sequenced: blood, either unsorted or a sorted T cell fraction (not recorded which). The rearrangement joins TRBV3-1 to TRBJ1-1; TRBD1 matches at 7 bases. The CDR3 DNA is TGTGCCAGCAGCCAAGTGGGTCCAGGGGGGAGGACTGAAGCTTTCTTT. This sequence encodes CASSQVGPGGRTEAFF.